The 17 T cell receptor beta chains below come from one sample, sequenced in a study of Graves' ophthalmopathy and Graves' hyperthyroidism. Researchers took RNA transcripts and amplified TCR beta CDR3 regions from them. HTBI primers were employed in first-round RT-PCR, then a second-round multiplex PCR followed. In TCRdb, the multiplex PCR reads were re-called with MiXCR into one record per CDR3 protein. The repertoire has around 40,000 distinct CDR3 sequences, 40% to 65% of them found once; the top ten carry around 20%. Sequenced sample: peripheral blood. The source is an adult man with Graves' ophthalmopathy.

The genes are TRBV10-1 and TRBJ2-2, with 7 bases lining up with TRBD1. With V trimmed by 7 bases and J by 5 bases, 7 bases remained unmatched. The CDR3 covers 14 residues. CDR1 is WNHNN, CDR2 SYGVQD, per germline (reference sequence). CDR3 sequence: CASNGDSLTGELFF. Written as DNA, the CDR3 is TGCGCCAGCAATGGGGACAGCTTAACCGGGGAGCTGTTTTTT.

The chain is built from TRBV20-1 and TRBJ2-1, with 7 nucleotides matching TRBD2. The CDR3 runs 12 residues. V shed 2 bases and J 5 bases; nucleotides not matched to a gene: 0. Germline values: CDR1 DFQATT, CDR2 SNEGSKA (reference sequence). CDR3 nucleotide sequence: TGCAGTGCTAGACTAGCGGACAATGAGCAGTTCTTC. Protein product: CSARLADNEQFF.

In its sample, this clonotype was seen many times. The rearrangement joins TRBV7-2 to TRBJ2-1, with 10 bases identical to TRBD2. V was clipped by 5 bases and J by 3 bases; unmatched bases: 13. Germline V gives CDR1 SGHTA, CDR2 FQGNSA. The CDR3 extends over 18 amino acids. The CDR3 sequence: CASSPFVGSGGLYNEQFF. The CDR3 nucleotides read TGTGCCAGCAGCCCCTTCGTGGGTAGCGGGGGGCTCTACAATGAGCAGTTCTTC.

In its sample, this clonotype was seen many times. The chain couples TRBV6-5 to TRBJ2-7; a weak D match, TRBD1 (6 bases). Germline V lookup: CDR1 MNHEY, CDR2 SVGAGI. V lost 0 bases to trimming and J lost 2 bases, with 14 bases between them. The CDR3 runs 16 residues. Here the CDR3 reads CASSYSTLGAAYEQYF. For the CDR3, the DNA is TGTGCCAGCAGTTACTCGACTCTGGGGGCAGCCTACGAGCAGTACTTC.

This clonotype was seen at least ten times. The CDR3 spells CASNEGGSEKLFF. DNA for the CDR3: TGTGCCAGCAACGAGGGAGGGAGTGAAAAACTGTTTTTT. V and J are TRBV5-8 and TRBJ1-4; D gene ambiguous. Germline V gene data show CDR1 as SGHTS and CDR2 as YDEGEE. The length of the CDR3 is 13 residues. V lost 6 bases and J lost 7, with 13 bases in between.

The V call is TRBV7-2, the J call TRBJ2-3, with 10 bases aligning to TRBD1. CDR1 and CDR2 from the germline V gene are SGHTA and FQGNSA. With V trimmed by 2 bases and J by 5 bases, 7 bases remained unmatched. The CDR3 runs 16 residues. In DNA form, the CDR3 reads TGTGCCAGCAGCTTAAGGACAGGGGGGGCAGGAGATACGCAGTATTTT. Protein product: CASSLRTGGAGDTQYF.

The rearrangement joins TRBV10-3 to TRBJ2-1; 7 bases align to TRBD2. Germline V gives CDR1 ENHRY, CDR2 SYGVKD. The junction had 6 bases not matched to a gene; V was cut back by 4 bases and J by 9 bases. The CDR3 consists of 13 residues. CDR3 sequence reads: CAISVRREFEQFF. CDR3 coding DNA: TGTGCCATCAGTGTAAGGCGGGAGTTTGAGCAGTTCTTC.

In this sample, this clonotype turned up once. Germline is not matched at one junction end, which may reflect a read error. This chain joins TRBV7-2 and TRBJ1-2, with D perhaps matching TRBD1 (5 bases). The CDR3 loop spans 14 amino acids. Per the germline V gene, CDR1 is SGHTA and CDR2 is FQGNSA. CDR3 residues: CAGSVLGGGYGYTF. In nucleotides, the CDR3 is TGTGCCGGCAGCGTCCTTGGGGGGGGCTATGGCTACACCTTC.

This clonotype was seen many times. J is TRBJ1-1 and V is TRBV19; 9 nucleotides line up with TRBD1. V lost 5 bases, J lost 2 bases, and 6 bases stayed unmatched. Germline lookup yields CDR1 LNHDA and CDR2 SQIVND (reference sequence). This CDR3 has 15 amino acids. In DNA form, the CDR3 reads TGTGCCAGTAGTTCCCTCACAGGGGGCAACACTGAAGCTTTCTTT. Its protein product is CASSSLTGGNTEAFF.

A remark on this clonotype: A junction end diverges from the germline sequence, so it may reflect a read error. The V gene is TRBV24-1, the J gene TRBJ2-4; tentatively, D is TRBD1 or TRBD2 (5 bases each). Germline V gene lookup returns CDR1 KGHDR and CDR2 SFDVKD. The CDR3 loop spans 16 amino acids. CDR3 DNA: TGTGTCACCAGTGTCGGGGCAGGTCTAGCCAAAAACATTCAGTACTTC. It translates to CVTSVGAGLAKNIQYF.

The chain has TRBV20-1 and TRBJ2-3; 7 nucleotides match TRBD2. CDR1 is DFQATT, CDR2 SNEGSKA, per germline (reference sequence). V shed 1 base, J shed 2 bases, and the junction held 15 bases outside the gene matches. The CDR3 has 18 residues. The CDR3 bases are TGCAGTGCTAGAGTTCGGGGTCCTAGCGGACTACCCACAGATACGCAGTATTTT. This gives the protein CSARVRGPSGLPTDTQYF.

About this clonotype: Mismatch with germline at one junction end may stem from a read error. The chain combines TRBV25-1 with TRBJ1-2; 8 nucleotides match TRBD1. Germline V gives CDR1 MGHDK, CDR2 SYGVNS. This CDR3 contains 15 residues. DNA for the CDR3: TGTGCCGGCAGTGAACCGGGGCAGGGGGCGCGAGGCTACACCTTC. This gives the protein CAGSEPGQGARGYTF.

The gene calls are TRBV10-3 and TRBJ2-2, with D possibly TRBD1 on 5 matching bases. The CDR3 consists of 14 residues. In germline, CDR1 is ENHRY, CDR2 SYGVKD. With 6 bases removed from V and 7 bases from J, the gap between germline ends came to 15 bases. CDR3: CAIRPRQQVGELFF. The CDR3 bases are TGTGCCATCAGACCACGACAGCAGGTCGGGGAGCTGTTTTTT.

V and J are TRBV24-1 and TRBJ2-7, with TRBD1 matching 9 bases. Germline assignment: CDR1 KGHDR and CDR2 SFDVKD. The CDR3 length is 15 residues. Trimming cost V 11 bases and J 3 bases; bases outside gene matches: 13. The CDR3 nucleotides read TGTGCCAGCAGACGAGACAGGGGGTTACTCTACGAGCAGTACGTC. It encodes CASRRDRGLLYEQYV.

The count of this clonotype is one. V usage is TRBV20-1 and J usage is TRBJ2-1, with 8 positions matching TRBD2. Germline CDR1 reads DFQATT; CDR2 reads SNEGSKA (reference sequence). V trimming: 5 bases; J trimming: 7 bases; junction bases outside the gene matches: 7. This CDR3 region has 13 residues. The CDR3 DNA sequence: TGCAGTGCTGGATTGACTAGCGCAAATGAGCAGTTCTTC. It yields the protein CSAGLTSANEQFF.

V gene TRBV5-1 combines with J gene TRBJ1-1; D possibly corresponds to TRBD1 (6 bases). Trimming shortened V by 4 bases and J by 4 bases, and 20 bases separated the two germline ends. CDR3 length: 16 residues. Germline CDR1 reads SGHRS; CDR2 reads YFSETQ. The CDR3 DNA is TGCGCCAGCAGCAGAAAGGGGGATTCCATGAGCACTGAAGCTTTCTTT. Protein product: CASSRKGDSMSTEAFF.

The chain is built from TRBV7-2 and TRBJ2-5, with 16 bases matching TRBD2. Looked up from germline, CDR1 is SGHTA and CDR2 is FQGNSA. This CDR3 region has 18 residues. Trimming took 5 bases from V and 5 from J; bases not matched to a gene: 11. The chain's CDR3 is CASSLQGLAGGRGETQYF. The CDR3 nucleotides are TGTGCCAGCAGCCTACAGGGACTAGCGGGGGGGCGTGGGGAGACCCAGTACTTC.